The 17 T cell receptor beta chains given below trace back to one sample, sequenced in a study of blood T cell repertoires in COVID-19. Libraries were prepared by immunoSEQ multiplex PCR; TCRdb keeps only in-frame clonotypes and omits some of them. Counted here are about 210,000 clones, 70% to 90% occurring once; the ten biggest clones make up around 4.8%. The sequenced sample was peripheral blood. These receptors originate from a woman in her forties with acute or convalescent COVID-19.

The V call is TRBV14, the J call TRBJ2-7, with 7 bases lining up with TRBD1. The CDR3 totals 17 residues. Germline V gives CDR1 SGHDN, CDR2 FVKESK. After removal of 3 bases from V and 3 bases from J, the junction contained 14 bases not matched to a gene. The CDR3 region has the DNA TGTGCCAGCAGCCAGGGTACTCAGGGGGAGTCTAACTACGAGCAGTACGTC. It encodes CASSQGTQGESNYEQYV.

The V gene is TRBV5-5, the J gene TRBJ1-2, with 9 nucleotides matching TRBD1. V lost 3 bases, J lost 9 bases, and 6 bases stayed unmatched. The germline gives CDR1 SGHKS, CDR2 YYEKEE (reference sequence). The CDR3 covers 13 residues. The CDR3 spells CASSYGTGLSYTF. In DNA form, the CDR3 reads TGTGCCAGCAGCTATGGGACAGGGTTAAGCTACACCTTC.

The chain recombines TRBV7-7 with TRBJ2-2, with D perhaps matching TRBD2 (5 bases). V gave up 1 base and J gave up 5 bases, with 5 bases separating them. Germline-derived CDR1 and CDR2 are SSHAT and FNYEAQ (reference sequence). This CDR3 is built from 13 residues. As DNA, the CDR3 is TGTGCCAGCAGCTTAGGAGGGACCGGGGAGCTGTTTTTT. Translated, it gives CASSLGGTGELFF.

This chain links TRBV5-6 with TRBJ1-6, with 9 bases lining up with TRBD1. Trimming took 3 bases from V and 10 from J; bases not matched to a gene: 8. Germline V lookup: CDR1 SGHDT, CDR2 YYEEEE. The CDR3 extends over 15 amino acids. CDR3 sequence (DNA): TGTGCCAGCAGCTCGGGGAGGACAGGGGAATCACCCCTCCACTTT. The encoded protein is CASSSGRTGESPLHF.

This clone was seen a few times. The chain uses TRBV19 and TRBJ1-5; perhaps TRBD1 as D (5 bases). V lost 5 bases to trimming and J lost 4 bases, with 12 bases between them. Germline V gene lookup returns CDR1 LNHDA and CDR2 SQIVND (reference sequence). CDR3 length: 14 residues. The CDR3 region is CASSAGLRNQPQHF. The CDR3 region has the DNA TGTGCCAGTAGTGCGGGACTGAGGAATCAGCCCCAGCATTTT.

The rearrangement joins TRBV3-1 (or the pseudogene TRBV3-2) to TRBJ2-2, with unresolved D. This CDR3 comprises 12 residues. The V end was cut by 6 bases, the J end by 8 bases, with 10 bases between. Per germline, CDR1 LGHDT and CDR2 YNNKEL (reference sequence). The CDR3 sequence: CASRPVKGELFF. CDR3 coding DNA: TGTGCCAGCAGGCCAGTCAAGGGGGAGCTGTTTTTT.

The gene calls are TRBV5-1 and TRBJ1-1; 9 bases align to TRBD1. The V gene end was trimmed by 4 bases and the J gene end by 2 bases; junction bases not matched to a gene: 9. CDR1 and CDR2 from the germline V gene are SGHRS and YFSETQ. This CDR3 contains 16 residues. The CDR3 is CASSVSWDRDNTEAFF. DNA of the CDR3: TGCGCCAGCAGCGTTTCCTGGGACAGGGACAACACTGAAGCTTTCTTT.

CDR3 sequence reads: CASRMDSPREELFF. The CDR3 DNA follows: TGTGCCAGCAGAATGGACAGTCCAAGGGAGGAGCTGTTTTTT. This chain uses TRBV2 with TRBJ2-2, with a weak D call TRBD1 (6 bases). This CDR3 has 14 residues. CDR1 SNHLY and CDR2 FYNNEI come from the germline V gene. V was trimmed by 6 bases and J by 10 bases, leaving 18 bases between them.

The chain carries TRBV2 and TRBJ1-3; 7 bases match TRBD1. The CDR3 length is 15 residues. Germline V lookup: CDR1 SNHLY, CDR2 FYNNEI. The ends lost 11 bases at V and 2 bases at J; junction bases unmatched: 12. The CDR3 is CAQGGATGPGNTIYF. DNA of the CDR3: TGTGCCCAGGGGGGCGCGACAGGTCCTGGAAACACCATATATTTT. Filled out from reference TRBV2 and TRBJ1-3, the complete variable domain reads EPEVTQTPSHQVTQMGQEVILRCVPISNHLYFYWYRQILGQKVEFLVSFYNNEISEKSEIFDDQFSVERPDGSNFTLKIRSTKLEDSAMYFCAQGGATGPGNTIYFGEGSWLTVV.

This clone was seen a single time. The rearrangement links TRBV2 to TRBJ1-2; D unclear. Germline V gene lookup returns CDR1 SNHLY and CDR2 FYNNEI. The V and J ends lost 5 bases and 6 bases respectively, with 10 bases between them. The CDR3 runs to 12 residues. DNA for the CDR3: TGTGCCAGCAGTAACTTACGGGATGGCTACACCTTC. It yields the protein CASSNLRDGYTF.

The CDR3 coding sequence is TGTGCTAGTGGCCTGAAGGGGCTCTCTGGAAACACCATATATTTT. This sequence encodes CASGLKGLSGNTIYF. The J gene is TRBJ1-3, the V gene TRBV12-5; D is perhaps TRBD1 (5 bases). Trimming took 6 bases from V and 0 from J, leaving 12 bases between them. Germline V CDR1 and CDR2: LGHNT, FRNRAP. CDR3 length: 15 amino acids.

The chain uses TRBV2 and TRBJ1-2; D not resolved. Trimming took 6 bases from V and 8 from J, leaving 10 bases between them. The CDR3 covers 11 residues. Per the germline V gene, CDR1 is SNHLY and CDR2 is FYNNEI. The CDR3 DNA is TGTGCCAGCAGGTCCCGAGGGGGCTACACCTTC. Translation: CASRSRGGYTF.

V gene TRBV5-1 combines with J gene TRBJ2-4, with 9 bases matching TRBD1. Germline V gives CDR1 SGHRS, CDR2 YFSETQ. The CDR3 is made up of 16 amino acids. Unmatched junction bases numbered 8, after V lost 4 bases and J lost 3 bases. The CDR3 here is CASSNGQGWVKNIQYF. As DNA, the CDR3 is TGCGCCAGCAGCAACGGACAGGGGTGGGTCAAAAACATTCAGTACTTC.

The chain links TRBV11-2 to TRBJ1-2; 7 bases match TRBD1. The CDR3 runs 16 residues. CDR1 SGHAT and CDR2 FQNNGV come from the germline V gene. Trimming at V came to 7 bases and at J to 5 bases, leaving 16 bases not matched to a gene. CDR3 bases: TGTGCCAGCAACTCGATACAGACGGGACAGCGATATGGCTACACCTTC. Translating it yields CASNSIQTGQRYGYTF.

This CDR3 is CASSERGGKETQYF. As DNA, the CDR3 is TGTGCCAGCAGTGAGCGCGGGGGGAAAGAGACCCAGTACTTC. This chain connects TRBV2 to TRBJ2-5; 8 bases fit TRBD2. V dropped 3 bases and J dropped 3; count of bases not matched to a gene: 3. The CDR3 totals 14 residues. Germline V lookup: CDR1 SNHLY, CDR2 FYNNEI. The whole variable domain, remainder taken from reference TRBV2 and TRBJ2-5, is EPEVTQTPSHQVTQMGQEVILRCVPISNHLYFYWYRQILGQKVEFLVSFYNNEISEKSEIFDDQFSVERPDGSNFTLKIRSTKLEDSAMYFCASSERGGKETQYFGPGTRLLVL.

This chain links TRBV20-1 with TRBJ2-2, with TRBD2 identical over 10 bases. Germline CDR1 DFQATT, CDR2 SNEGSKA (reference sequence). The CDR3 sequence is 18 residues long. Trimming cost V 3 bases and J 4 bases; bases outside gene matches: 14. The CDR3 region has the DNA TGCAGTGCTAGTCCCGCTAGCGGGGGAGGGGGGGGCACCGGGGAGCTGTTTTTT. Translating gives CSASPASGGGGGTGELFF.

The CDR3 reads CATSRGNTEAFF. CDR3 nucleotide sequence: TGTGCCACCAGTCGGGGGAACACTGAAGCTTTCTTT. The V call is TRBV24-1, the J call TRBJ1-1; D not certain. The CDR3 sequence is 12 residues long. CDR1 is KGHDR, CDR2 SFDVKD, per germline. The V end lost 6 bases, the J end lost 1 base, and 5 bases lay between the germline ends.